This TCR beta chain appears in the sequencing data of a study of shared clonotypes between healthy human individuals. General study results and limits: Rarefaction revealed incomplete sorted-subset sequencing despite large depth. Between a handful of donors, naive CD4 clonotypes were shared at a level of approximately 5%. Non-shared clonotypes had lower generation probabilities than those shared by all four donors.

Naivety among CD8 cells was defined by CD45RO negativity and positive CCR7 selection, thereby excluding terminally differentiated effector memory CD45RA+ cells. V shed 5 bases and J shed 12 bases, with 20 bases lying between them. This CDR3 is built from 15 residues. Germline-derived CDR1 and CDR2 are PRHDT and FYEKMQ (reference sequence). A remark on this clone: No antigen is known for it.

Clones were read by immunoSEQ multiplex PCR, and TCRdb kept only the in-frame ones, dropping some. Among more than 2 million clones listed, 90% to 95% were seen once. The chain has TRBV13 and TRBJ1-6, with D possibly TRBD1 on 5 matching bases. The source is a man in his late teens or twenties in good health. Some clones in this sample may be carry-over from other donors' samples. The sequencing input was naive CD8+ T cells from PBMCs. The chain's CDR3 is CASSPSGDWGRPLHF. CDR3 nucleotides: TGTGCCAGCAGCCCCAGCGGAGATTGGGGCCGACCCCTCCACTTT. Complete variable domain (other parts from reference TRBV13 and TRBJ1-6): AAGVIQSPRHLIKEKRETATLKCYPIPRHDTVYWYQQGPGQDPQFLISFYEKMQSDKGSIPDRFSAQQFSDYHSELNMSSLELGDSALYFCASSPSGDWGRPLHFGNGTRLTVT.